This is a list of T cell receptor beta chains from one sample in a study of blood T cell repertoires in COVID-19. Only in-frame clones appear in the TCRdb table, and some are missing; sequencing was by immunoSEQ multiplex PCR. The table includes approximately 250,000 clones, about 87% detected once. Source material: peripheral blood. The origin of the receptors is a woman aged 70 to 79 with COVID-19, enrolled during active disease. Both conserved end residues are part of each CDR3.

V: TRBV19
J: TRBJ2-2
CDR3: CASSMYGELFF

V: TRBV12-3/TRBV12-4
J: TRBJ1-2
CDR3: CASSPSESRGYTF

V: TRBV18
J: TRBJ1-5
CDR3: CASSRRTGDYQPQHF

V: TRBV15
J: TRBJ2-3
CDR3: CATSRDRVRADTQYF

V: TRBV9
J: TRBJ2-3
CDR3: CASSVVGRASTDTQYF

V: TRBV4-1
J: TRBJ1-5
CDR3: CASSLHDRVSSQPQHF

V: TRBV10-3
J: TRBJ2-5
CDR3: CAISEGRVEVTQYF

V: TRBV5-6
J: TRBJ2-1
CDR3: CASSHTQGRADNNEQFF

V: TRBV4-2
J: TRBJ1-2
CDR3: CASSLNRQVLNYGYTF

V: TRBV5-6
J: TRBJ1-2
CDR3: CASSLRQGRYGYTF

V: TRBV19
J: TRBJ2-3
CDR3: CATEAAPNAQYF

V: TRBV5-1
J: TRBJ1-5
CDR3: CASSPGGGGQPQHF

V: TRBV6-2/TRBV6-3
J: TRBJ1-5
CDR3: CASSGTVNQPQHF

V: TRBV19
J: TRBJ1-5
CDR3: CASSAGQGNQPQHF

V: TRBV29-1
J: TRBJ1-1
CDR3: CSARQGVGTEAFF

V: TRBV29-1
J: TRBJ1-1
CDR3: CSERGTVNTEAFF

V: TRBV18
J: TRBJ2-3
CDR3: CASSPPGADTQYF

V: TRBV6-5
J: TRBJ1-3
CDR3: CASSYTPTGSGNTIYF

V: TRBV27
J: TRBJ2-1
CDR3: CASSRTRVVGNEQFF

V: TRBV28
J: TRBJ2-5
CDR3: CAAVSTPRETQYF

V: TRBV29-1
J: TRBJ1-2
CDR3: CSVLGSGTGKSRDYGYTF

V: TRBV3-1/TRBV3-2
J: TRBJ2-5
CDR3: CASSQTGETQYF

V: TRBV19
J: TRBJ1-1
CDR3: CASSSAGVGGTEAFF

V: TRBV6-5
J: TRBJ1-3
CDR3: CASSYLGGGNTIYF

V: TRBV5-1
J: TRBJ2-1
CDR3: CASSQGQGSYNEQFF

V: TRBV7-9
J: TRBJ1-1
CDR3: CARSDMRGRRTEAFF

V: TRBV6-6
J: TRBJ1-2
CDR3: CASVRWGESYTF

V: TRBV3-1/TRBV3-2
J: TRBJ1-2
CDR3: CASSQSDNGYTF

V: TRBV5-6
J: TRBJ2-5
CDR3: CASSAGGARETQYF

V: TRBV2
J: TRBJ1-5
CDR3: CASTQGFGINQPQHF

V: TRBV5-4
J: TRBJ1-2
CDR3: CASSYDPEGYGYTF

V: TRBV30
J: TRBJ1-5
CDR3: CAWSVGGYSNQPQHF

V: TRBV19
J: TRBJ1-1
CDR3: CASRPRTGANTEAFF

V: TRBV11-3
J: TRBJ1-2
CDR3: CASSFGGAGYTF

V: TRBV5-1
J: TRBJ2-5
CDR3: CASSLTGLSKQETQYF

V: TRBV7-8
J: TRBJ2-3
CDR3: CASSEQASTDTQYF

V: TRBV6-2/TRBV6-3
J: TRBJ2-7
CDR3: CASSYGTSGRNLDYEQYF

V: TRBV5-1
J: TRBJ1-5
CDR3: CASSRTGDSNQPQHF

V: TRBV10-3
J: TRBJ1-5
CDR3: CAISESGQGGQPQHF

V: TRBV5-5
J: TRBJ1-1
CDR3: CASSTRQGAEAFF

V: TRBV19
J: TRBJ1-6
CDR3: CASSPGQGWNSPLHF

V: TRBV6-1
J: TRBJ1-3
CDR3: CASSEPGQASGNTIYF

V: TRBV15
J: TRBJ2-5
CDR3: CATSRDGEETQYF

V: TRBV28
J: TRBJ1-1
CDR3: CASSPPQGSLAPEAFF

V: TRBV6-5
J: TRBJ1-2
CDR3: CASSLQGFDYGYTF

V: TRBV6-1
J: TRBJ2-5
CDR3: CASSEDWASGIAETQYF

V: TRBV19
J: TRBJ1-5
CDR3: CASRTGLFSNQPQHF

V: TRBV7-6
J: TRBJ1-1
CDR3: CASSLRGQPNTEAFF

V: TRBV4-3
J: TRBJ2-5
CDR3: CASSRILSGSQETQYF

V: TRBV7-2
J: TRBJ1-2
CDR3: CASSSMDRNGYTF

V: TRBV11-3
J: TRBJ2-3
CDR3: CASSFDSAGVRADTQYF

V: TRBV24-1
J: TRBJ2-1
CDR3: CATSDYIAGGPDSNEQFF

V: TRBV6-1
J: TRBJ2-1
CDR3: CASSESTGVIEQFF

V: TRBV28
J: TRBJ1-1
CDR3: CASSLGLGGPNTEAFF